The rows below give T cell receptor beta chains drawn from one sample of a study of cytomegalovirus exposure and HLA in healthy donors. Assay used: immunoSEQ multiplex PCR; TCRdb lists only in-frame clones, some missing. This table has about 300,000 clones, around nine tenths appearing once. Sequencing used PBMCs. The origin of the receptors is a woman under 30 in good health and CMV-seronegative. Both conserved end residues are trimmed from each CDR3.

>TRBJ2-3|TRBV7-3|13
ASSSGTSSTDTQY
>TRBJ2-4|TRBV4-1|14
ASSQRSPPAKNIQY
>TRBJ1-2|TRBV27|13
ASSPGQGYNYGYT
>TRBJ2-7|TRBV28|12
ASTPGRDPYEQY
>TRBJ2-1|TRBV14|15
ASSQEKVVVGSNEQF
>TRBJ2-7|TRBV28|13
ASSSETVSVLEQY
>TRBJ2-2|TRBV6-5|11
ASSYADTGELF
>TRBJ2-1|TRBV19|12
ASSTRTSRNEQF
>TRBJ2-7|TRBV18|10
ASGARTYEQY
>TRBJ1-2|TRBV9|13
ASSVRTGGNYGYT
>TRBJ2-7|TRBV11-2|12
ASSLDRLGREQY
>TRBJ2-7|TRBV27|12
ASSFRRESYEQY
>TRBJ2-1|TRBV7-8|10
ASRGLLNEQF
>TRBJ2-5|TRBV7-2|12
ASSLVGTEGTQY
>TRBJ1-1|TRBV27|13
ASSRPGQTNTEAF
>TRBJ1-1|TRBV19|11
ASSIRTGTEAF
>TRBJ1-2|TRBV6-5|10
ASSQTNYGYT
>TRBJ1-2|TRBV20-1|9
SAQTGYGYT
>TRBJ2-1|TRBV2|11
ATSLSSYNEQF
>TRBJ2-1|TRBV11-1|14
ASSLLGGLSYNEQF
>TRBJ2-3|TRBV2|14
ASITNPGQSTDTQY
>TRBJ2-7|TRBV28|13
ASSFLTGLSYEQY
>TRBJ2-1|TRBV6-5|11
ASSRQGYNEQF
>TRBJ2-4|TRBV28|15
ASSRDRGFLAKNIQY
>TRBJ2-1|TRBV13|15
ASSPWTGLSSYNEQF
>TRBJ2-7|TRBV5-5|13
ASSLGTGGVGEQY
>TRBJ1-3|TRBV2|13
ASSERAGEWNTIY
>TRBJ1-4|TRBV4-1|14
ASSQFTGGRSEKLF
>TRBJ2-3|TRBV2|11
ASTGTVGDTQY
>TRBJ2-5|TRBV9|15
ASSAHPTTGGGETQY
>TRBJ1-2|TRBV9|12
ASSGGGQGIGYT
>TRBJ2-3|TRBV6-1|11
ASLWGTTDTQY
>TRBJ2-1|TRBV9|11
ASSVQGYNEQF
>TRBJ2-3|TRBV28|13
ASRPGFPSTDTQY
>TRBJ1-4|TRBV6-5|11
ASSYTVREKLF
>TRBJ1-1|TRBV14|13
ASSQLEQGGTEAF
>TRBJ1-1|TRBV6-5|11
ASRRQGSPEAF
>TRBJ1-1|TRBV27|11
ASSPPVGTEAF
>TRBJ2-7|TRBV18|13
ASSGIRAGRDEQY
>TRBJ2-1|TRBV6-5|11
ASSSGLDNEQF